Shown below are 11 T cell receptor beta chains from a single sample sequenced in a study of shared T cell receptors in the human thymus. TCRdb's copy holds only in-frame clones and misses some; the assay was immunoSEQ multiplex PCR. The sample contains roughly 500,000 clones, about 84% of which appear only once. The same specimen was also included in a second study, on human thymus T cells.

The sample consisted of thymocytes. These receptors came from a boy less than two years old with a congenital heart defect.

This chain joins TRBV6-1 and TRBJ1-4; TRBD1 matches 9 bases. V shed 4 bases and J 5 bases; nucleotides not matched to a gene: 8. This CDR3 is 16 amino acids long. CDR1 is MNHNS, CDR2 SASEGT, per germline. DNA of the CDR3: TGTGCCAGCAGTGGGCGGACAGGGGCCCCCAATGAAAAACTGTTTTTT. Translation gives CASSGRTGAPNEKLFF.

The chain is built from TRBV27 and TRBJ2-7; 10 bases match TRBD2. V dropped 0 bases and J dropped 7; count of bases not matched to a gene: 6. The V gene's germline CDR1 is MNHEY and CDR2 SMNVEV (reference sequence). This CDR3 region has 15 residues. The CDR3 loop reads CASSLSGTSGMEQYF. The CDR3 nucleotides are TGTGCCAGCAGTTTATCCGGCACTAGCGGGATGGAGCAGTACTTC.

In its sample, this clone was seen once. The chain recombines TRBV20-1 with TRBJ2-1; D is unresolved. The CDR3 is 11 residues long. The V end lost 6 bases, the J end lost 7 bases, and 10 bases lay between the germline ends. CDR1 and CDR2 (germline): DFQATT, SNEGSKA (reference sequence). The CDR3 here is CSANLRNEQFF. The CDR3 nucleotides are TGCAGTGCGAACCTCAGGAATGAGCAGTTCTTC.

This clone showed up just a few times. V and J are TRBV7-8 and TRBJ2-2; TRBD2 agrees at 8 bases. The CDR3 covers 15 residues. J gave up 7 bases and V 7 bases, and 11 bases lay outside the gene matches. From germline, CDR1 is SGHVS and CDR2 FQNEAQ. The CDR3 sequence: CASNNRDGGVGELFF. The CDR3 bases are TGTGCCAGCAACAACCGGGACGGGGGGGTCGGGGAGCTGTTTTTT. Together with reference TRBV7-8 and TRBJ2-2, the CDR3 gives the full variable domain: GAGVSQSPRYKVAKRGQDVALRCDPISGHVSLFWYQQALGQGPEFLTYFQNEAQLDKSGLPSDRFFAERPEGSVSTLKIQRTQQEDSAVYLCASNNRDGGVGELFFGEGSRLTVL.

In this sample, this clone turned up once. V is TRBV9 and J is TRBJ2-1; 10 bases match TRBD2. CDR1 is SGDLS, CDR2 YYNGEE, per germline. The J segment lost 8 bases and the V segment lost 0 bases, leaving 14 bases of the junction unmatched. The CDR3 is 18 amino acids. The CDR3, as DNA: TGTGCCAGCAGCGTAGGCCCCCCACTAGCGGGGACCTGCGATGAGCAGTTCTTC. It yields the protein CASSVGPPLAGTCDEQFF.

The gene calls are TRBV27 and TRBJ2-7; D is possibly TRBD2 (5 bases). The CDR3 is 13 residues long. The germline V and J ends were trimmed by 2 bases and 9 bases, with 14 bases remaining between them. CDR1 is MNHEY, CDR2 SMNVEV, per germline (reference sequence). CDR3 amino acids: CASSLEYPGVQYF. CDR3 coding DNA: TGTGCCAGCAGTTTAGAATACCCCGGGGTGCAGTACTTC.

This clone appeared once. The genes are TRBV4-2 and TRBJ1-1, with 11 bases identical to TRBD1. This CDR3 has 17 amino acids. Germline V gives CDR1 LGHNA, CDR2 YNFKEQ. V was clipped by 4 bases and J by 4 bases; unmatched bases: 11. The CDR3 loop is CASSLPGTGGRGTEAFF. The CDR3 DNA reads as TGTGCCAGCAGCCTACCCGGGACAGGGGGGAGAGGCACTGAAGCTTTCTTT.

This sequence joins TRBV15 and TRBJ1-1; D is perhaps TRBD1 (6 bases). Germline CDR1 and CDR2: LNHNV and YYDKDF (reference sequence). V was clipped by 2 bases and J by 1 base, with 17 bases between them. This CDR3 has 17 amino acids. CDR3 coding DNA: TGTGCCACCAGCAGATCCAGGGGCGGATGGGGGAACACTGAAGCTTTCTTT. This translates into CATSRSRGGWGNTEAFF.

This sequence joins TRBV11-1 and TRBJ2-6; 8 bases line up with TRBD1. V was clipped by 1 base and J by 0 bases; unmatched bases: 5. The CDR3 contains 18 residues. In germline, CDR1 is SGHAT, CDR2 FQDESV (reference sequence). This chain's CDR3 is CASSLVGDRPSGANVLTF. The CDR3, as DNA: TGTGCCAGCAGCTTAGTTGGGGACAGGCCCTCTGGGGCCAACGTCCTGACTTTC.

This clone has just a few counts. CDR3 loop: CASSLVAGGRYEQYF. Here the CDR3 DNA reads TGTGCCAGCAGTTTAGTAGCGGGAGGACGCTACGAGCAGTACTTC. V is TRBV27 and J is TRBJ2-7; TRBD2 matches at 10 bases. This CDR3 has 15 amino acids. V was pared by 2 bases and J by 3 bases, with 4 bases of the junction left unmatched. CDR1 and CDR2 from the germline V gene are MNHEY and SMNVEV (reference sequence).

This sequence joins TRBV5-6 and TRBJ2-7; TRBD1 matches at 9 bases. This CDR3 is 16 amino acids long. Germline CDR1 is SGHDT and CDR2 is YYEEEE. V lost 4 bases to trimming and J lost 3 bases; unmatched junction nucleotides: 11. The CDR3 DNA reads as TGTGCCAGCAGCCCATCCCGGGACAGGGTCGGCTACGAGCAGTACTTC. This sequence encodes CASSPSRDRVGYEQYF.